This T cell receptor beta chain was sequenced in a study of PD-L1 blockade in urothelial cancer. General study findings and limits: A pretreatment blood TCR clonality that fell below the median predicted better progression-free and overall survival.

The count of this clone is one. Its antigen is undetermined. Germline lookup yields CDR1 SGHTA and CDR2 FQGNSA. CDR3 size: 17 residues. Trimming took off 4 bases at V and 2 bases at J, with 19 bases between the two ends. Specified time point: pretreatment peripheral blood. This table comes from immunoSEQ multiplex PCR, and its TCRdb copy is limited to in-frame clones, with some not included. The data contain tens of thousands of clones, 75% to 90% of them singletons. The rearrangement links TRBV7-2 to TRBJ2-3, with D possibly matching TRBD1 (6 bases). This sequence was found in a man aged 60 to 69 with urothelial cancer. Sequencing used PBMCs, obtained around atezolizumab (anti-PD-L1) treatment. DNA for the CDR3: TGTGCCAGCAGCTCTAGACAGAAGAGGGGGTACACAGATACGCAGTATTTT. This encodes CASSSRQKRGYTDTQYF.